These T cell receptor beta chains were read from a single sample in a study of CD8 T cells in Susac syndrome. TCRdb re-derived calls from the immunoSEQ multiplex PCR reads in MiXCR, one entry per CDR3 protein. This sample yields about 120,000 distinct CDR3 sequences, of which around 94% are seen a single time; 0.095% to 0.15% belongs to the top ten. Sequenced: CD4+ T cells from PBMCs. These receptor sequences come from a human donor with multiple sclerosis. The CDR3 runs from the conserved cysteine through the conserved F or W. The order of the fields is V gene, D gene, J gene, clone size, CDR3 protein, CDR3 DNA. D genes are given only for firm matches. Not every row has a clone size; where given, it reads once, few, many or a size class.

TRBV30	NA	TRBJ1-5	NA	CAWSVKGMFNQPQHF	TGTGCCTGGAGTGTAAAGGGGATGTTCAATCAGCCCCAGCATTTT
TRBV6-2/TRBV6-3	NA	TRBJ1-5	NA	CASSPQRGGNQPQHF	TGTGCCAGCAGCCCACAAAGGGGTGGCAATCAGCCCCAGCATTTT
TRBV3-1	NA	TRBJ2-1	NA	CASTGDQILNEQFF	TGTGCCAGCACAGGGGATCAGATCCTTAATGAGCAGTTCTTC
TRBV7-2	TRBD1	TRBJ1-4	NA	CASSQDRGFEKLFF	TGTGCCAGCAGCCAGGACAGGGGGTTTGAAAAACTGTTTTTT
TRBV5-1	TRBD2	TRBJ2-2	once	CASSLLAAGTGELFF	TGCGCCAGCAGCTTACTAGCGGCGGGCACCGGGGAGCTGTTTTTT
TRBV29-1	TRBD1	TRBJ2-7	NA	CSVGVVGQGGLGEQYF	TGCAGCGTTGGGGTAGTTGGACAGGGAGGTCTTGGAGAGCAGTACTTC
TRBV5-1	NA	TRBJ1-1	NA	CASTGGMNTEAFF	TGCGCCAGCACAGGAGGTATGAACACTGAAGCTTTCTTT
TRBV7-2	NA	TRBJ1-2	NA	CASSFGGAANYGYTF	TGTGCCAGCAGCTTTGGGGGGGCAGCTAACTATGGCTACACCTTC
TRBV15	TRBD1	TRBJ2-2	once	CATSRTQGARNTGELFF	TGTGCCACCAGCAGGACTCAGGGGGCGAGGAACACCGGGGAGCTGTTTTTT
TRBV5-4	NA	TRBJ2-5	NA	CASRGGAPHQETQYF	TGTGCCAGCAGGGGGGGTGCACCTCACCAAGAGACCCAGTACTTC
TRBV12-3/TRBV12-4	TRBD1	TRBJ2-7	NA	CASSTGQREQYF	TGTGCCAGCAGTACGGGACAGCGAGAGCAGTACTTC
TRBV12-3/TRBV12-4	NA	TRBJ1-5	NA	CASNLLSAGGNQPQHF	TGTGCCAGCAACTTATTGTCGGCAGGCGGCAATCAGCCCCAGCATTTT
TRBV27	NA	TRBJ1-3	once	CASSRDGRMNTIYF	TGTGCCAGCAGTCGGGACGGAAGAATGAACACCATATATTTT
TRBV12-3/TRBV12-4	NA	TRBJ2-7	NA	CASSASGGASYEQYF	TGTGCCAGCAGTGCATCGGGGGGCGCTTCCTACGAGCAGTACTTC
TRBV23-1	TRBD1	TRBJ1-2	NA	CASSRSGTGVCYYGYTF	TGCGCCAGCAGTCGCTCCGGGACAGGGGTATGTTACTATGGCTACACCTTC
TRBV29-1	NA	TRBJ1-4	few	CSVEDNEKLFF	TGCAGCGTTGAAGACAATGAAAAACTGTTTTTT
TRBV27	NA	TRBJ1-1	NA	CATKGRVKAFF	TGTGCCACTAAGGGAAGGGTTAAAGCTTTCTTT
TRBV29-1	NA	TRBJ1-5	NA	CSVSGTDSNQPQHF	TGCAGCGTTTCTGGGACGGATAGCAATCAGCCCCAGCATTTT